Listed below are T cell receptor beta chains from one sample, sequenced in a study of blood T cells in healthy people across ages. TCRdb re-analysed the 5' RACE reads in MiXCR, keeping a single row per CDR3 protein. The sample holds 760,000 or so distinct CDR3 sequences; around a quarter are singletons and the top ten take under 9.5%. A further study also used this sample, focusing on T cells of mothers and their children.

Sample: blood. Receptor source: a boy younger than 18 in good health. Both conserved end residues are part of each CDR3. The D gene is left open where the match is weak. Expanded clones are given a class, and other clones once, few, many or no size at all.

v_call	clone_size	d_call	j_call	cdr3_nt	cdr3_aa
TRBV5-1	few	.	TRBJ2-1	TGCGCCAGCAGCTTTTGGGGTAGCGGTAGCTCCTACAATGAGCAGTTCTTC	CASSFWGSGSSYNEQFF
TRBV5-6	.	.	TRBJ1-2	TGTGCCAGCAGCGCGTACAGGGCTAACTATGGCTACACCTTC	CASSAYRANYGYTF
TRBV12-3/TRBV12-4	.	TRBD1	TRBJ2-5	TGTGCCAGCAGCTTACAGGGGTACCAAGAGACCCAGTACTTC	CASSLQGYQETQYF
TRBV13	few	.	TRBJ2-5	TGTGCCAGCAGCTTAGGACGAGCGGAACGGACCCAGTACTTC	CASSLGRAERTQYF
TRBV5-1	few	.	TRBJ2-4	TGCGCCAGCAGCTTGGCGGCTCTACCGTCTCAGTACTTC	CASSLAALPSQYF
TRBV12-3/TRBV12-4	.	.	TRBJ1-1	TGTGCCAGCAACCTTGGGGCGAACACTGAAGCTTTCTTT	CASNLGANTEAFF
TRBV7-9	.	.	TRBJ2-4	TGTGCCAGCAGCTTATCTTCGGGATCGGGCTTGGCCAAAAACATTCAGTACTTC	CASSLSSGSGLAKNIQYF
TRBV3-1	few	.	TRBJ1-5	TGTGCCAGCAGCCAAGATAGATATCAGCCCCAGCATTTT	CASSQDRYQPQHF
TRBV27	.	.	TRBJ1-1	TGTGCCAGCAGTTCCGGACAGGAAGCTTTCTTT	CASSSGQEAFF
TRBV7-2	.	.	TRBJ2-3	TGTGCCAGCAGCTTCAGGCCGTCCACAGATACGCAGTATTTT	CASSFRPSTDTQYF
TRBV7-2	.	.	TRBJ1-4	TGTGCCAGCAGCTATGCCAGCGATAATGAAAAACTGTTTTTT	CASSYASDNEKLFF
TRBV5-1	few	.	TRBJ2-1	TGCGCCAGCAGCTTGGGATTCGGAAACGACCCATGGGATGAGCAGTTCTTC	CASSLGFGNDPWDEQFF
TRBV2	.	.	TRBJ1-3	TGTGCCAGCAGTGGCCGGGACGAGGGCACCATATATTTT	CASSGRDEGTIYF
TRBV27	few	TRBD1	TRBJ2-2	TGTGCCAGCAGTTTTCTCCACAGGGGTAACACCGGGGAGCTGTTTTTT	CASSFLHRGNTGELFF
TRBV19	few	TRBD1	TRBJ2-2	TGTGCCAGTAGGAGGGTCAGGGGGAAGAACACCGGGGAGCTGTTTTTT	CASRRVRGKNTGELFF